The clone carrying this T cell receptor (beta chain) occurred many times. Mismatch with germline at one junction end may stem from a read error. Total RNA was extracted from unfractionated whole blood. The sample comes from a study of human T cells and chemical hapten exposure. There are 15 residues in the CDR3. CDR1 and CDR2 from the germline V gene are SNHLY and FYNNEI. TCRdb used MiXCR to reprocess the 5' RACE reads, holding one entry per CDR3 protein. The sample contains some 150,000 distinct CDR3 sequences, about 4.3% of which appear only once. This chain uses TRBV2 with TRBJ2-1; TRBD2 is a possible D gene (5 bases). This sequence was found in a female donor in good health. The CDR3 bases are TGTGCCAGCAGCGAAGAGGGCGGAATCTACAATGAGCAGTTCTTC. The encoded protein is CASSEEGGIYNEQFF.